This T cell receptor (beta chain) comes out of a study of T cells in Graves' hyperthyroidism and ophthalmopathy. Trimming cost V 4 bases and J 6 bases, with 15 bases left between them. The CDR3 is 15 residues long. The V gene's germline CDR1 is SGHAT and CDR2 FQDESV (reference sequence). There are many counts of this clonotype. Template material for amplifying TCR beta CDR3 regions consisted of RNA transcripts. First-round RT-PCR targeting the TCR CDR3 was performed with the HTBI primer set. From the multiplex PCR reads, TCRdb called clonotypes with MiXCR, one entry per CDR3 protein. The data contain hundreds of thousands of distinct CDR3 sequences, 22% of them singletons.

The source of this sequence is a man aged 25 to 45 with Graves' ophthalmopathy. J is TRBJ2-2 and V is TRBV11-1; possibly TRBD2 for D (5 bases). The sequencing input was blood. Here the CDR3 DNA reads TGTGCCAGCAGCTCGCGGACTCCGAGTGCCGGGGAGCTGTTTTTT. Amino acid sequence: CASSSRTPSAGELFF.